Listed below are T cell receptor beta chains from one sample, sequenced in a study of blood T cells in healthy people across ages. TCRdb called the 5' RACE reads again in MiXCR, with one record for every CDR3 protein. The table has some 1.5 million distinct CDR3 sequences, about 28% seen once; the top ten hold approximately 7.7%. Sequencing used blood. The receptors were gathered from a woman aged 25 to 39 in good health. Both conserved end residues are part of each CDR3. D genes are given only for firm matches. Rows give clone size only sometimes, using once, few, many, or a class for an expanded clone.

j_call: TRBJ2-1
d_call: TRBD1
cdr3_length: 16
v_call: TRBV12-3/TRBV12-4
clone_size: few
cdr3_nt: TGTGCCAGCAGACTCAAAAGGGGGACAGCCGACGATGAGCAGTTCTTC
cdr3_aa: CASRLKRGTADDEQFF

j_call: TRBJ2-1
d_call: TRBD2
cdr3_length: 14
v_call: TRBV24-1
clone_size: NA
cdr3_nt: TGTGCCACCTCGGGGGGACTAGCGAGCAATGAGCAGTTCTTC
cdr3_aa: CATSGGLASNEQFF

j_call: TRBJ1-4
d_call: NA
cdr3_length: 14
v_call: TRBV20-1
clone_size: few
cdr3_nt: TGCAGTGCTAGTAGGGCATCAACTAATGAAAAACTGTTTTTT
cdr3_aa: CSASRASTNEKLFF

j_call: TRBJ1-1
d_call: NA
cdr3_length: 13
v_call: TRBV7-9
clone_size: NA
cdr3_nt: TGTGCCAGCGGGCGGGGGATGAACACTGAAGCTTTCTTT
cdr3_aa: CASGRGMNTEAFF

j_call: TRBJ2-7
d_call: TRBD2
cdr3_length: 16
v_call: TRBV18
clone_size: few
cdr3_nt: TGTGCCAGCTCTGGGGCCGAGACTAGCGGGGTTTACGAGCAGTACTTC
cdr3_aa: CASSGAETSGVYEQYF

j_call: TRBJ2-1
d_call: NA
cdr3_length: 15
v_call: TRBV28
clone_size: NA
cdr3_nt: TGTGTCAGCAGTGAGGCGGGAAGCTCCTACAATGAGCAGTTCTTC
cdr3_aa: CVSSEAGSSYNEQFF

j_call: TRBJ2-1
d_call: NA
cdr3_length: 14
v_call: TRBV7-9
clone_size: NA
cdr3_nt: TGTGCCAGCAGCTTAGCGTGGGGGCACAATGAGCAGTTCTTC
cdr3_aa: CASSLAWGHNEQFF

j_call: TRBJ2-3
d_call: TRBD1
cdr3_length: 15
v_call: TRBV2
clone_size: NA
cdr3_nt: TGTGCCAGCTGTGGACAGGGGGTTGACACAGATACGCAGTATTTT
cdr3_aa: CASCGQGVDTDTQYF

j_call: TRBJ2-5
d_call: NA
cdr3_length: 12
v_call: TRBV29-1
clone_size: NA
cdr3_nt: TGCAGCGCCGGGGTGGGGAGAGAGACCCAGTACTTC
cdr3_aa: CSAGVGRETQYF

j_call: TRBJ2-5
d_call: NA
cdr3_length: 16
v_call: TRBV5-1
clone_size: NA
cdr3_nt: TGCACCAGCAGCTTGGGACCCGGGACTGAGCAAGAGACCCAGTACTTC
cdr3_aa: CTSSLGPGTEQETQYF

j_call: TRBJ2-7
d_call: TRBD1
cdr3_length: 15
v_call: TRBV11-2
clone_size: many
cdr3_nt: TGTGCCAGCAGCTTAGTTGGGGGGACAGGGGTAGAGCAGTACTTC
cdr3_aa: CASSLVGGTGVEQYF

j_call: TRBJ2-3
d_call: NA
cdr3_length: 12
v_call: TRBV3-1
clone_size: NA
cdr3_nt: TGTGCCAGCAGCCTACCGTGGGATACGCAGTATTTT
cdr3_aa: CASSLPWDTQYF

j_call: TRBJ1-2
d_call: NA
cdr3_length: 14
v_call: TRBV20-1
clone_size: NA
cdr3_nt: TGCAGTGCTCCGGAGGGGCAGGGCTACTATGGCTACACCTTC
cdr3_aa: CSAPEGQGYYGYTF

j_call: TRBJ2-7
d_call: TRBD1
cdr3_length: 13
v_call: TRBV28
clone_size: NA
cdr3_nt: TGTGCCAGCAGGACAGGGGGGATGGGCGAGCAGTACTTC
cdr3_aa: CASRTGGMGEQYF

j_call: TRBJ2-7
d_call: NA
cdr3_length: 12
v_call: TRBV30
clone_size: many
cdr3_nt: TGTGCCTGGAGTGTCTTCGGGGGCGAGCAGTACTTC
cdr3_aa: CAWSVFGGEQYF

j_call: TRBJ2-7
d_call: TRBD1
cdr3_length: 15
v_call: TRBV6-4
clone_size: NA
cdr3_nt: TGTGCCAGCAGTGCTTGGGACAGGGATTCCTACGAGCAGTACTTC
cdr3_aa: CASSAWDRDSYEQYF

j_call: TRBJ2-1
d_call: TRBD2
cdr3_length: 18
v_call: TRBV7-2
clone_size: NA
cdr3_nt: TGTGCCAGCAGCGGACTAGCGGGGCCCGTGAGCTCCTACAATGAGCAGTTCTTC
cdr3_aa: CASSGLAGPVSSYNEQFF

j_call: TRBJ1-1
d_call: TRBD1
cdr3_length: 14
v_call: TRBV5-1
clone_size: NA
cdr3_nt: TGCGCCAGCAGTCACGACAGGGGGAGGACTGAAGCTTTCTTT
cdr3_aa: CASSHDRGRTEAFF

j_call: TRBJ2-1
d_call: NA
cdr3_length: 15
v_call: TRBV20-1
clone_size: NA
cdr3_nt: TGCAGTGCTTTCGCTAGCGTCACACCCTACAATGAGCAGTTCTTC
cdr3_aa: CSAFASVTPYNEQFF

j_call: TRBJ2-7
d_call: NA
cdr3_length: 14
v_call: TRBV12-3/TRBV12-4
clone_size: many
cdr3_nt: TGTGCCAGCAGTTTAACGGTTCGGGAAGGCGAGCAGTACTTC
cdr3_aa: CASSLTVREGEQYF

j_call: TRBJ2-5
d_call: TRBD2
cdr3_length: 14
v_call: TRBV29-1
clone_size: few
cdr3_nt: TGCAGCGTTTTGAGCGGGGTCTCCCCGGGGACCCAGTACTTC
cdr3_aa: CSVLSGVSPGTQYF

j_call: TRBJ2-7
d_call: NA
cdr3_length: 16
v_call: TRBV4-1
clone_size: NA
cdr3_nt: TGCGCCAGCAGCCAAAAACTGGACAGCTATTCCTACGAGCAGTACTTC
cdr3_aa: CASSQKLDSYSYEQYF

j_call: TRBJ1-2
d_call: NA
cdr3_length: 14
v_call: TRBV7-8
clone_size: NA
cdr3_nt: TGTGCCAGCAGCTTAGGGGTTCTAAGCTATGGCTACACCTTC
cdr3_aa: CASSLGVLSYGYTF

j_call: TRBJ1-1
d_call: NA
cdr3_length: 13
v_call: TRBV20-1
clone_size: NA
cdr3_nt: TGCAGTGCTAGAGATGGGATGGACACTGAAGCTTTCTTT
cdr3_aa: CSARDGMDTEAFF

j_call: TRBJ2-3
d_call: NA
cdr3_length: 13
v_call: TRBV12-5
clone_size: NA
cdr3_nt: TGTGCTAGTGCCCAGGGGGAGGAAGATACGCAGTATTTT
cdr3_aa: CASAQGEEDTQYF

j_call: TRBJ2-3
d_call: TRBD2
cdr3_length: 16
v_call: TRBV5-1
clone_size: NA
cdr3_nt: TGCGCCAGCAGCTTGGTTAGCGGGGCAAACACAGATACGCAGTATTTT
cdr3_aa: CASSLVSGANTDTQYF

j_call: TRBJ1-2
d_call: NA
cdr3_length: 13
v_call: TRBV7-9
clone_size: few
cdr3_nt: TGTGCCAGCAGCCCTGGGGGGCGTTTGGGCTACACCTTC
cdr3_aa: CASSPGGRLGYTF

j_call: TRBJ2-1
d_call: NA
cdr3_length: 15
v_call: TRBV2
clone_size: NA
cdr3_nt: TGTGCCAGCAGTGTAGGCGGTACCGGTAGAAATGAGCAGTTCTTC
cdr3_aa: CASSVGGTGRNEQFF

j_call: TRBJ2-7
d_call: NA
cdr3_length: 15
v_call: TRBV18
clone_size: few
cdr3_nt: TGTGCCAGCTCTCCGGAGACAGTTAGCCCCTACGAGCAGTACTTC
cdr3_aa: CASSPETVSPYEQYF

j_call: TRBJ1-4
d_call: NA
cdr3_length: 16
v_call: TRBV28
clone_size: few
cdr3_nt: TGTGCCAGCAGTCCCGGGGGCAGCGGTTCTTATGAAAAACTGTTTTTT
cdr3_aa: CASSPGGSGSYEKLFF

j_call: TRBJ1-4
d_call: NA
cdr3_length: 12
v_call: TRBV12-3/TRBV12-4
clone_size: many
cdr3_nt: TGTGCCAGCAGTGACAATGGTAGGAAACTGTTTTTT
cdr3_aa: CASSDNGRKLFF

j_call: TRBJ2-3
d_call: NA
cdr3_length: 11
v_call: TRBV30
clone_size: few
cdr3_nt: TGTGCCTGGATTCAGTTAGATACGCAGTATTTT
cdr3_aa: CAWIQLDTQYF

j_call: TRBJ1-2
d_call: NA
cdr3_length: 12
v_call: TRBV12-3/TRBV12-4
clone_size: many
cdr3_nt: TGTGCCAGCAGTTTAGGTGTGGATGGCTACACCTTC
cdr3_aa: CASSLGVDGYTF

j_call: TRBJ2-1
d_call: TRBD2
cdr3_length: 11
v_call: TRBV7-2
clone_size: NA
cdr3_nt: TGTGTCGGAGCTAGCGGGAGTGGGCAGTTCTTC
cdr3_aa: CVGASGSGQFF

j_call: TRBJ1-1
d_call: NA
cdr3_length: 13
v_call: TRBV5-5
clone_size: NA
cdr3_nt: TGTGCCAGCAGGGAGAGTCGGGGCACTGAAGCTTTCTTT
cdr3_aa: CASRESRGTEAFF

j_call: TRBJ2-5
d_call: NA
cdr3_length: 14
v_call: TRBV20-1
clone_size: NA
cdr3_nt: TGCAGTGCTACCCTAACTTTACCGATAGAGACCCGGTACTTC
cdr3_aa: CSATLTLPIETRYF

j_call: TRBJ1-5
d_call: TRBD1
cdr3_length: 14
v_call: TRBV15
clone_size: few
cdr3_nt: TGTGCCACCAGTCGGACAGGGGGGTATCAGCCCCAGCATTTT
cdr3_aa: CATSRTGGYQPQHF

j_call: TRBJ1-5
d_call: NA
cdr3_length: 13
v_call: TRBV7-2
clone_size: NA
cdr3_nt: TGTGCCAGCGCACCCAGGTCCAATCAGCCCCAGCATTTT
cdr3_aa: CASAPRSNQPQHF

j_call: TRBJ2-7
d_call: NA
cdr3_length: 13
v_call: TRBV10-3
clone_size: many
cdr3_nt: TGTGCCATCGGTCGCGCGAGCTCCTACGAGCAGTACTTC
cdr3_aa: CAIGRASSYEQYF

j_call: TRBJ2-4
d_call: NA
cdr3_length: 16
v_call: TRBV20-1
clone_size: few
cdr3_nt: TGCAGTGCTAGGCGGAAACTTCGGCCGGCCAAAAACATTCAGTACTTC
cdr3_aa: CSARRKLRPAKNIQYF

j_call: TRBJ2-7
d_call: NA
cdr3_length: 15
v_call: TRBV6-1
clone_size: NA
cdr3_nt: TGTGCCAGCAGTGGGCGTACGAGGGGCCCCTACGAGCAGTACTTC
cdr3_aa: CASSGRTRGPYEQYF

j_call: TRBJ1-6
d_call: TRBD1
cdr3_length: 13
v_call: TRBV2
clone_size: NA
cdr3_nt: TGTGCCGGCAAGGGGACAGCTAATTCACCCCTCCACTTT
cdr3_aa: CAGKGTANSPLHF

j_call: TRBJ2-1
d_call: TRBD2
cdr3_length: 14
v_call: TRBV20-1
clone_size: NA
cdr3_nt: TGCAGTGCTTATAGCGGGAGCTCCTACAATGAGCAGTTCTTC
cdr3_aa: CSAYSGSSYNEQFF

j_call: TRBJ2-1
d_call: TRBD2
cdr3_length: 14
v_call: TRBV12-3/TRBV12-4
clone_size: many
cdr3_nt: TGTGCCAGCAGTTCCGGGACTAGCATCGATGAGCAGTTCTTC
cdr3_aa: CASSSGTSIDEQFF

j_call: TRBJ1-2
d_call: NA
cdr3_length: 15
v_call: TRBV4-1
clone_size: NA
cdr3_nt: TGCGCCAGCAGCCAAGTTGGCCAGGCGCACTATGGCTACACCTTC
cdr3_aa: CASSQVGQAHYGYTF

j_call: TRBJ2-7
d_call: NA
cdr3_length: 13
v_call: TRBV5-8
clone_size: NA
cdr3_nt: TGTGCCAGCAGCTTCTTGAACTCCTACGAGCAGTACTTC
cdr3_aa: CASSFLNSYEQYF

j_call: TRBJ2-1
d_call: NA
cdr3_length: 15
v_call: TRBV12-3/TRBV12-4
clone_size: many
cdr3_nt: TGTGCCAGCAGTCAAAGCAGAACCGCGGGCAATGAGCAGTTCTTC
cdr3_aa: CASSQSRTAGNEQFF